Many counts were recorded for the clone carrying this T cell receptor beta chain. What it recognizes is unknown. The data originate from a study of early T cells in non-severe SARS-CoV-2 infection. Study-wide findings and caveats: Clonotype matching in VDJdb favored anti-spike CD8 responses and did not capture private and CD4 specificities.

Molecules of cDNA were individually given unique molecular identifiers that were attached to them. One entry per CDR3 protein results from TCRdb running MiXCR on the 5' RACE reads. The sample contains 95,000 to 100,000 distinct CDR3 sequences, 11% of which appear only once. V was shortened by 2 bases and J by 2 bases, with 15 bases between the two germline ends. The CDR3 is 16 amino acids. In germline, CDR1 is MGHDK, CDR2 SYGVNS. V is TRBV25-1 and J is TRBJ2-5; D could derive from TRBD1 or TRBD2 (5 bases each). The TCR originated in an adult who was a healthcare worker with PCR-confirmed SARS-CoV-2 infection or an uninfected control (not recorded which). The sequencing sample was made of whole blood. The CDR3 region is CASSERRGPRQETQYF. DNA for the CDR3: TGTGCCAGCAGTGAACGCCGGGGACCGAGGCAAGAGACCCAGTACTTC.